This is a list of T cell receptor beta chains from one sample in a study of T cells in Graves' hyperthyroidism and ophthalmopathy. TCRdb ran MiXCR on the multiplex PCR reads and lists one entry per CDR3 protein. The profile covers 650,000 to 750,000 distinct CDR3 sequences, with 11% to 15% appearing a single time and roughly a tenth taken by the ten largest. Sequenced: blood. The receptors come from a woman aged 18-29 years with Graves' hyperthyroidism. Each CDR3 is given with its conserved first and last residue. Each record gives: clone size, D gene, J gene, V gene, CDR3 DNA, CDR3 protein. D genes are given only for firm matches. Size is stated for part of the rows, as once, few or many counts, or as a class when the clone is expanded.

many | . | TRBJ2-3 | TRBV30 | TGTGCCTGGAGCTCATCTCTAGCGCCGCAGTATTTT | CAWSSSLAPQYF
many | TRBD2 | TRBJ2-1 | TRBV27 | TGTGCCAGCAGTTCCCACGGGACTAGCGTCTACAATGAGCAGTTCTTC | CASSSHGTSVYNEQFF
many | TRBD2 | TRBJ2-7 | TRBV20-1 | TGTTCTCTAGCGGGAGCCAAAATCTACGAGCAGTACTTC | CSLAGAKIYEQYF
many | TRBD1 | TRBJ2-5 | TRBV18 | TGTGCCAGCTCACCCGGACAGGGGGCTACGGAGACCCAGTACTTC | CASSPGQGATETQYF
many | . | TRBJ2-1 | TRBV7-9 | TGTGCCAGCAGCTACCTCGTCGGGAGCATAGTCAATGAGCAGTTCTTC | CASSYLVGSIVNEQFF
. | . | TRBJ1-5 | TRBV20-1 | TGCAGTGCTTTACAGGAAAATCAGCCCCAGCATTTT | CSALQENQPQHF
many | . | TRBJ1-4 | TRBV6-5 | TGTGCCAGCAGTTATCGGGCAGGGAGTGAAAAACTGTTTTTT | CASSYRAGSEKLFF
. | . | TRBJ1-6 | TRBV18 | TGTGCCAGCTCACCCACGGGAGATTCACCCCTCCACTTT | CASSPTGDSPLHF
. | . | TRBJ2-1 | TRBV11-2 | TGTGCCAGCAGCTTAATTTACGGGTACAATGAGCAGTTCTTC | CASSLIYGYNEQFF
. | . | TRBJ1-3 | TRBV20-1 | TGCAGTGCTAGAGTCGCGGCTTCTGGAAACACCATATATTTT | CSARVAASGNTIYF
. | . | TRBJ2-1 | TRBV24-1 | TGTGCCACCAGTGATTCCCAGACTAGTCCCGAGCAGTTCTTC | CATSDSQTSPEQFF
. | . | TRBJ2-2 | TRBV19 | TGTGCCAGTCGCCAGTCAGGGGGAGGGACCGGGGAGCTGTTTTTT | CASRQSGGGTGELFF
. | . | TRBJ2-1 | TRBV4-1 | TGCGCCAGCAGGGAAGGGGTTACCTGGGATGAGCAGTTCTTC | CASREGVTWDEQFF
. | . | TRBJ2-3 | TRBV7-9 | TGTGCCAGCAGGTCCCTTAAAGACAGGCCAGATACGCAGTATTTT | CASRSLKDRPDTQYF
. | . | TRBJ2-3 | TRBV6-6 | TGTGCCAGCAGTTACTCTAAGGATTCCCCCCACGATACGCAGTATTTT | CASSYSKDSPHDTQYF
many | TRBD1 | TRBJ1-5 | TRBV27 | TGTGCCAGCAGACCAAGGGACAGTAAGAGTCAGCCCCAGCATTTT | CASRPRDSKSQPQHF
few | TRBD1 | TRBJ1-4 | TRBV7-9 | TGTGCCAGCAGCACCCGGACAGGCGCTCAGGAAAAACTGTTTTTT | CASSTRTGAQEKLFF
. | TRBD2 | TRBJ2-5 | TRBV28 | TGTGCCAGCAGCACGGAGGGACTAGCGGGAGGAACCCAGTACTTC | CASSTEGLAGGTQYF
many | TRBD2 | TRBJ2-1 | TRBV20-1 | TGCAGTGCTAGAGATGCTCGCGGGAGCCCCTACAATGAGCAGTTCTTC | CSARDARGSPYNEQFF
few | . | TRBJ2-7 | TRBV5-1 | TGCGCCAGCAGCTTATTCTCGGGAGACGGCAATGAGCAGTACTTC | CASSLFSGDGNEQYF
many | . | TRBJ2-7 | TRBV12-3/TRBV12-4 | TGTGCCAGCAGAGGCAGGTCTATCGCCGAGCAGTACTTC | CASRGRSIAEQYF
many | TRBD2 | TRBJ2-5 | TRBV29-1 | TGCAGCGTTGAAGGGTTGGGGGGGAGTTTGCAAGAGACCCAGTACTTC | CSVEGLGGSLQETQYF
. | TRBD1 | TRBJ1-3 | TRBV15 | TGTGCCACCAGCAGTCCCAGGACAGGGGATGGAAACACCATATATTTT | CATSSPRTGDGNTIYF
. | . | TRBJ1-5 | TRBV7-2 | TGTGCCAGCAGTAAAACAGGGATGATCGTTCAGCCCCAGCATTTT | CASSKTGMIVQPQHF
many | TRBD2 | TRBJ2-1 | TRBV7-2 | TGTGCCAGCAGCTTAAGGGCGGGAGCTAATGAGCAGTTCTTC | CASSLRAGANEQFF
few | . | TRBJ2-7 | TRBV6-1 | TGTGCCAGCAGGACAGGTGTCTACGAGCAGTACTTC | CASRTGVYEQYF
many | . | TRBJ2-1 | TRBV9 | TGTGCCAGCAGCGTAGCGGGAGCAGCCTACAATGAGCAGTTCTTC | CASSVAGAAYNEQFF
many | . | TRBJ1-2 | TRBV3-1 | TGTGCCAGCAGCCAAGGGGTAAGGGGCGTCTATGGCTACACCTTC | CASSQGVRGVYGYTF
many | TRBD1 | TRBJ2-3 | TRBV4-1 | TGCGCCAGCAGCCCGATACAGGGGCTAAGCACAGATACGCAGTATTTT | CASSPIQGLSTDTQYF
many | . | TRBJ2-5 | TRBV7-6 | TGTGCCAGCAGCCACGCTTTGAGCGAAAGAAAAGAGACCCAGTACTTC | CASSHALSERKETQYF
. | . | TRBJ1-3 | TRBV30 | TGTGCCCGAGCAGTACAGGGTGCGGACACCATATATTTT | CARAVQGADTIYF
many | TRBD2 | TRBJ2-1 | TRBV7-2 | TGTGCCAGCAGCTCTCTGGGCGCTAGCGGGAGGATGTACAATGAGCAGTTCTTC | CASSSLGASGRMYNEQFF
many | TRBD2 | TRBJ2-3 | TRBV6-2/TRBV6-3 | TGTGCCAGCAGGACCGGGACTAGCGACACAGATACGCAGTATTTT | CASRTGTSDTDTQYF
many | TRBD2 | TRBJ2-5 | TRBV7-7 | TGTGCTAGCAGCTTGGGCTGGCTAGCGGGAGGAGGGCAAGAGACCCAGTACTTC | CASSLGWLAGGGQETQYF
many | . | TRBJ2-7 | TRBV3-1 | TGTGCCAGCAGCCAAAATCAGTACGAGCAGTACTTC | CASSQNQYEQYF